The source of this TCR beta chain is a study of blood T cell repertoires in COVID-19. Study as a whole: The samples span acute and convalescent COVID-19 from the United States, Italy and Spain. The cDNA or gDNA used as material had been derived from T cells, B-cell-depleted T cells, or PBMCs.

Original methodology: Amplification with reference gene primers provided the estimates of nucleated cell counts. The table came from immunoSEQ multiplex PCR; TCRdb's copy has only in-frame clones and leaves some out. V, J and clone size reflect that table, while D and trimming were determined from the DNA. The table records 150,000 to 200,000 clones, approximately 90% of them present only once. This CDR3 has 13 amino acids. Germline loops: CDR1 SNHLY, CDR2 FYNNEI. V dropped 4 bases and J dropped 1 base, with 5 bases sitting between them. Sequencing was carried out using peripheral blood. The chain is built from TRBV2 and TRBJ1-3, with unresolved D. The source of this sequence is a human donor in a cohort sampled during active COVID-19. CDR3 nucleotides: TGTGCCAGCAGTGTGAGGTCTGGAAACACCATATATTTT. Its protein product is CASSVRSGNTIYF.